The 22 T cell receptor beta chains given below trace back to one sample, sequenced in a study of blood T cell repertoires in COVID-19. Repertoires were generated with immunoSEQ multiplex PCR, while TCRdb's copy carries only in-frame clones and drops some. The sample records 200,000 or so clones, around 79% being singletons. The sample comprised peripheral blood. All receptors come from a man aged 55-75 years with active or convalescent COVID-19.

This sequence joins TRBV6-5 and TRBJ1-4; 10 bases fit TRBD1. Germline V CDR1 and CDR2: MNHEY, SVGAGI. CDR3 length: 14 amino acids. Trimming removed 9 bases from V and 0 bases from J; junction bases left unmatched: 1. Here the CDR3 reads CASGTGATNEKLFF. As DNA, the CDR3 is TGTGCCAGTGGGACAGGGGCAACTAATGAAAAACTGTTTTTT.

The J gene is TRBJ1-1, the V gene TRBV3-1 (or the pseudogene TRBV3-2); D is uncertain. The V and J ends lost 6 bases and 1 base respectively, with 12 bases between them. The CDR3 is made up of 14 amino acids. The germline V gene encodes CDR1 LGHDT and CDR2 YNNKEL (reference sequence). The CDR3 DNA reads TGTGCCAGCAGTCTTGGAGGGAAGAACACTGAAGCTTTCTTT. It specifies CASSLGGKNTEAFF.

This chain uses TRBV7-9 with TRBJ1-1; D remains ambiguous. This CDR3 region has 14 residues. From germline, CDR1 is SEHNR and CDR2 FQNEAQ (reference sequence). Trimming cost V 3 bases and J 0 bases, with 8 bases left between them. The CDR3 nucleotides read TGTGCCAGCAGCTTCGCATACATGAACACTGAAGCTTTCTTT. This sequence encodes CASSFAYMNTEAFF.

The chain joins TRBV29-1 to TRBJ2-3; no reliable D call. The germline V gene has CDR1 SQVTM and CDR2 ANQGSEA. This CDR3 region has 16 residues. The V and J ends lost 3 bases and 0 bases respectively, with 16 bases between them. In DNA form, the CDR3 reads TGCAGCGTTGACGGTAGAGGTGCCTTTAGCACAGATACGCAGTATTTT. This codes for CSVDGRGAFSTDTQYF.

The chain employs TRBV11-2 and TRBJ2-5, with D hard to call. CDR3 length equals 12 residues. Trimming removed 8 bases at V and 1 base at J, with 8 bases between. CDR1 SGHAT and CDR2 FQNNGV come from the germline V gene. In DNA form, the CDR3 reads TGTGCCAGCGGTGGGCCCCAAGAGACCCAGTACTTC. Amino acids: CASGGPQETQYF.

The chain couples TRBV5-5 to TRBJ2-2; 14 bases line up with TRBD2. V shed 4 bases, J shed 7 bases, and the junction held 9 bases outside the gene matches. This CDR3 region has 17 residues. The germline CDR1 and CDR2 sequences are SGHKS and YYEKEE (reference sequence). CDR3 residues: CASSGRLAGGPGGELFF. In DNA, the CDR3 is TGTGCCAGCAGCGGCCGACTAGCGGGAGGGCCTGGCGGGGAGCTGTTTTTT.

This clone was counted between two and nine times. CDR3 loop: CASSPRTSGRANTGELFF. The DNA of the CDR3 is TGTGCCAGTAGTCCCCGGACTAGCGGGAGGGCGAACACCGGGGAGCTGTTTTTT. The chain uses TRBV19 and TRBJ2-2; 15 positions match TRBD2. The germline gives CDR1 LNHDA, CDR2 SQIVND (reference sequence). J gave up 0 bases and V 5 bases, and 4 bases lay outside the gene matches. The CDR3 contains 18 residues.

The chain recombines TRBV30 with TRBJ1-3; D perhaps matches TRBD1 (6 bases). CDR3 length equals 15 residues. Trimming pared 0 bases from V and 3 bases from J, leaving 12 bases between. The germline V gene encodes CDR1 GTSNPN and CDR2 SVGIG (reference sequence). The CDR3 sequence: CAWSVRAGDGNTIYF. The CDR3 nucleotides read TGTGCCTGGAGTGTAAGGGCAGGGGATGGAAACACCATATATTTT. Supplemented by reference TRBV30 and TRBJ1-3, the full variable domain reads SQTIHQWPATLVQPVGSPLSLECTVEGTSNPNLYWYRQAAGRGLQLLFYSVGIGQISSEVPQNLSASRPQDRQFILSSKKLLLSDSGFYLCAWSVRAGDGNTIYFGEGSWLTVV.

The gene calls are TRBV6-5 and TRBJ1-1; 7 bases match TRBD1. The V gene end was trimmed by 9 bases and the J gene end by 5 bases; junction bases not matched to a gene: 6. This CDR3 spans 12 amino acids. The germline V gene encodes CDR1 MNHEY and CDR2 SVGAGI. This chain's CDR3 is CASTGAETEAFF. The CDR3 DNA reads TGTGCCAGTACAGGGGCCGAGACTGAAGCTTTCTTT.

The chain couples TRBV18 to TRBJ2-2; possibly TRBD1 for D (6 bases). This CDR3 is built from 15 residues. Deletions cut 5 bases from V and 1 base from J, with 11 bases between. Looked up from germline, CDR1 is KGHSH and CDR2 is LQKENI. This CDR3 is CASSSGHLNTGELFF. The DNA for the CDR3 is TGTGCCAGCTCATCGGGACACCTGAACACCGGGGAGCTGTTTTTT.

J is TRBJ2-7 and V is TRBV29-1; TRBD2 is a possible D gene (6 bases). The CDR3 is 13 residues long. CDR1 and CDR2 (germline): SQVTM, ANQGSEA. Trimming left V 4 bases short and J 4 bases short, with 14 bases between. The CDR3 nucleotides are TGCAGCGTTGGGCGGGGTGTTGGGTACGAGCAGTACTTC. It translates to CSVGRGVGYEQYF.

The chain links TRBV27 to TRBJ2-1, with TRBD1 identical over 8 bases. Germline-derived CDR1 and CDR2 are MNHEY and SMNVEV (reference sequence). CDR3 length: 14 amino acids. The V gene end was trimmed by 8 bases and the J gene end by 1 base; junction bases not matched to a gene: 4. The CDR3 loop reads CASYRGNSYNEQFF. The CDR3 DNA is TGTGCCAGCTACAGGGGGAATTCCTACAATGAGCAGTTCTTC.

The gene calls are TRBV3-1 (or the pseudogene TRBV3-2) and TRBJ2-2; tentative D call: TRBD2 (6 bases). CDR3 length equals 16 residues. Germline V gene data show CDR1 as LGHDT and CDR2 as YNNKEL (reference sequence). The ends were cut back, 4 bases at V and 4 bases at J, with 16 bases in the middle. CDR3 sequence: CASSLGNGGSTGELFF. The CDR3 region has the DNA TGTGCCAGCAGCCTGGGAAACGGGGGTTCCACCGGGGAGCTGTTTTTT.

The chain links TRBV23-1 to TRBJ1-2, with a possible D match to TRBD1 (6 bases). TRBV23-1 is an ORF; its function is uncertain. The CDR3 contains 18 residues. The V end lost 3 bases, the J end lost 3 bases, and 23 bases lay between the germline ends. The CDR3 spells CASSHPVGGRLPHYGYTF. The CDR3 DNA reads TGCGCCAGCAGTCACCCGGTTGGGGGCCGGTTGCCCCACTATGGCTACACCTTC.

This clone was detected many times. The J gene is TRBJ2-7, the V gene TRBV5-1; D is possibly TRBD1 (6 bases). The CDR3 runs to 13 residues. CDR1 is SGHRS, CDR2 YFSETQ, per germline. Trimming took off 4 bases at V and 2 bases at J, with 10 bases between the two ends. CDR3 residues: CASSPGTTYEQYF. For the CDR3, the DNA is TGCGCCAGCAGCCCGGGGACAACCTACGAGCAGTACTTC. The full variable domain, completed using reference TRBV5-1 and TRBJ2-7, is KAGVTQTPRYLIKTRGQQVTLSCSPISGHRSVSWYQQTPGQGLQFLFEYFSETQRNKGNFPGRFSGRQFSNSRSEMNVSTLELGDSALYLCASSPGTTYEQYFGPGTRLTVT.

V usage is TRBV7-2 and J usage is TRBJ2-7; 7 bases line up with TRBD2. Germline lookup yields CDR1 SGHTA and CDR2 FQGNSA. This CDR3 is built from 14 residues. V lost 7 bases and J lost 5; bases outside the gene matches: 11. The CDR3 nucleotides are TGTGCCAGCAATCCCTCCGGGAGGACAAACGAGCAGTACTTC. Residues: CASNPSGRTNEQYF.

The chain combines TRBV24-1 with TRBJ2-1, with TRBD1 matching over 10 bases. Germline V gene data show CDR1 as KGHDR and CDR2 as SFDVKD. The trim removed 5 bases at V and 5 bases at J, leaving 5 bases unmatched. The CDR3 runs to 15 residues. CDR3 sequence: CATSVGTGVDNEQFF. The CDR3 DNA reads TGTGCCACCAGTGTCGGGACAGGGGTCGACAATGAGCAGTTCTTC.

The chain combines TRBV15 with TRBJ1-4, with D tentatively TRBD1 (5 bases). This CDR3 comprises 18 residues. The germline V gene encodes CDR1 LNHNV and CDR2 YYDKDF (reference sequence). The germline V and J ends were trimmed by 2 bases and 1 base, with 17 bases remaining between them. DNA of the CDR3: TGTGCCACCAGCAGACCCCCGGGTGCGGGGGGAACTAATGAAAAACTGTTTTTT. This gives the protein CATSRPPGAGGTNEKLFF.

V gene TRBV3-1 (or the pseudogene TRBV3-2) combines with J gene TRBJ1-1; the D is unclear. CDR3 length: 14 residues. V lost 1 base and J 4 bases, leaving 10 bases between the germline ends. Germline-derived CDR1 and CDR2 are LGHDT and YNNKEL (reference sequence). CDR3 residues: CASSQVSDSTEAFF. CDR3 DNA: TGTGCCAGCAGCCAAGTATCCGATAGCACTGAAGCTTTCTTT.

V usage is TRBV7-9 and J usage is TRBJ2-1, with D unclear. The ends were cut back, 3 bases at V and 7 bases at J, with 13 bases in the middle. Germline assignment: CDR1 SEHNR and CDR2 FQNEAQ (reference sequence). The CDR3 consists of 14 residues. The CDR3 protein is CASSFNSPENEQFF. The CDR3 DNA reads TGTGCCAGCAGCTTTAACAGTCCCGAAAATGAGCAGTTCTTC.

The V gene is TRBV30, the J gene TRBJ2-7; 7 bases fit TRBD1. Germline V CDR1 and CDR2: GTSNPN, SVGIG (reference sequence). V lost 2 bases, J lost 6 bases, and 10 bases stayed unmatched. The CDR3 runs 14 residues. The CDR3 sequence is CAWSKGAEGLEQYF. CDR3 nucleotides: TGTGCCTGGAGTAAGGGGGCCGAGGGGCTCGAGCAGTACTTC.

This chain links TRBV2 with TRBJ1-6; no clear D. Per germline, CDR1 SNHLY and CDR2 FYNNEI. This CDR3 contains 15 residues. With 2 bases removed from V and 0 bases from J, the gap between germline ends came to 5 bases. The CDR3 loop reads CASSELSSYNSPLHF. The CDR3 DNA follows: TGTGCCAGCAGTGAACTAAGCTCCTATAATTCACCCCTCCACTTT.